The 15 T cell receptor beta chains presented below share a single source sample, sequenced in a study of blood T cell repertoires in COVID-19 (dated by TCRdb to the early 2020s). Libraries were built with the immunoSEQ multiplex PCR assay. Sourced from immuneACCESS, this table was stored by TCRdb with only in-frame sequences that have V and J called. A share of the clones is absent; for the studies checked, an unresolved V gene accounts for under half, and the remainder has no known explanation. The sample profile shows roughly 200,000 clones; 85% to 90% of them were found once. 1.5% to 2% of the sample comes from the top ten. Input material: peripheral blood. The receptors were sampled from a young man with active or convalescent COVID-19.

This chain uses TRBV18 with TRBJ1-2; no clear D gene. Trimming stripped 3 bases from V and 2 bases from J, with 16 bases between. The CDR3 consists of 16 residues. Germline V gene sequence: CDR1 KGHSH, CDR2 LQKENI. CDR3 protein: CASSPTGSNPNYGYTF. DNA for the CDR3: TGTGCCAGCTCACCGACGGGGTCAAATCCGAACTATGGCTACACCTTC.

This chain joins TRBV19 and TRBJ1-1; a possible D gene is TRBD1 (5 bases). Trimming pared 5 bases from V and 2 bases from J, leaving 9 bases between. The germline gives CDR1 LNHDA, CDR2 SQIVND (reference sequence). This CDR3 has 13 residues. The CDR3 nucleotides read TGTGCCAGTAGTGTCCAGGGTAACACTGAAGCTTTCTTT. It specifies CASSVQGNTEAFF.

The chain links TRBV7-2 to TRBJ2-2; 8 bases map to TRBD1. This CDR3 spans 15 amino acids. CDR1 is SGHTA and CDR2 is FQGNSA in the germline V gene. The J segment lost 1 base and the V segment lost 4 bases, leaving 2 bases of the junction unmatched. CDR3 residues: CASSSTGVNTGELFF. CDR3 DNA sequence: TGTGCCAGCAGCTCGACAGGGGTGAACACCGGGGAGCTGTTTTTT. Full variable domain (rest looked up from reference TRBV7-2 and TRBJ2-2): GAGVSQSPSNKVTEKGKDVELRCDPISGHTALYWYRQSLGQGLEFLIYFQGNSAPDKSGLPSDRFSAERTGGSVSTLTIQRTQQEDSAVYLCASSSTGVNTGELFFGEGSRLTVL.

The J gene is TRBJ1-2, the V gene TRBV6-1, with a tentative D call TRBD1 (6 bases). With 0 bases removed from V and 6 bases from J, the gap between germline ends came to 20 bases. The CDR3 length is 17 residues. CDR1 is MNHNS, CDR2 SASEGT, per germline. CDR3 DNA sequence: TGTGCCAGCAGTGAAGCCCGAATGCGGGGGGCAATCGATGGCTACACCTTC. Encoded protein: CASSEARMRGAIDGYTF.

The chain recombines TRBV18 with TRBJ2-7; no clear D. Germline lookup yields CDR1 KGHSH and CDR2 LQKENI. The CDR3 consists of 11 residues. The V and J ends lost 3 bases and 5 bases respectively, with 5 bases between them. CDR3 loop: CASSPADEQYF. The CDR3 DNA reads as TGTGCCAGCTCACCGGCGGACGAGCAGTACTTC. Together with reference TRBV18 and TRBJ2-7, the CDR3 gives the full variable domain: NAGVMQNPRHLVRRRGQEARLRCSPMKGHSHVYWYRQLPEEGLKFMVYLQKENIIDESGMPKERFSAEFPKEGPSILRIQQVVRGDSAAYFCASSPADEQYFGPGTRLTVT.

The chain combines TRBV27 with TRBJ2-3, with 10 positions matching TRBD2. The CDR3 is 16 amino acids. V lost 3 bases to trimming and J lost 6 bases; unmatched junction nucleotides: 9. Germline-derived CDR1 and CDR2 are MNHEY and SMNVEV (reference sequence). The CDR3 is CASSFISQREGDTQYF. In DNA form, the CDR3 reads TGTGCCAGCAGTTTTATCTCCCAGCGGGAGGGCGATACGCAGTATTTT.

The chain recombines TRBV2 with TRBJ1-4; D call uncertain. This CDR3 is built from 14 residues. The V end lost 7 bases, the J end lost 0 bases, and 9 bases lay between the germline ends. CDR1 SNHLY and CDR2 FYNNEI come from the germline V gene. The CDR3 region is CASIRVATNEKLFF. CDR3 in DNA: TGTGCCAGCATACGGGTGGCAACTAATGAAAAACTGTTTTTT.

The V gene is TRBV19, the J gene TRBJ1-3; D unresolved. The CDR3 has 14 residues. The germline V gene encodes CDR1 LNHDA and CDR2 SQIVND (reference sequence). V was pared by 3 bases and J by 0 bases, with 6 bases between. CDR3 in amino acids: CASSIRNSGNTIYF. As DNA, the CDR3 is TGTGCCAGTAGTATTAGAAACTCTGGAAACACCATATATTTT.

CDR3 nucleotides: TGTGCCAGCAGCAGTACAACCAAAAACATTCAGTACTTC. Protein product: CASSSTTKNIQYF. This chain connects TRBV12-3 or TRBV12-4 to TRBJ2-4; D gene uncertain. V gave up 6 bases and J gave up 2 bases, with 8 bases separating them. The CDR3 extends over 13 amino acids.

V is TRBV6-6 and J is TRBJ1-6; D ambiguous. Looked up from germline, CDR1 is MNHNY and CDR2 is SVGAGI (reference sequence). V lost 6 bases and J lost 9, with 15 bases in between. This CDR3 has 14 amino acids. The CDR3 coding sequence is TGTGCCAGCAGACCGACGGGCCGGGGTTCACCCCTCCACTTT. Residues: CASRPTGRGSPLHF.

The chain has TRBV6-2 or TRBV6-3 and TRBJ2-2, with 7 bases matching TRBD2. Trimming took 0 bases from V and 7 from J; bases not matched to a gene: 8. Germline values: CDR1 MNHEY, CDR2 SVGEGT. CDR3 length: 16 residues. The CDR3 DNA is TGTGCCAGCAGTTACTCGGTGGGAGGGCCCATCGGGGAGCTGTTTTTT. It is translated as CASSYSVGGPIGELFF.

The rearrangement joins TRBV29-1 to TRBJ2-4; 8 nucleotides line up with TRBD1. The V segment lost 6 bases and the J segment 5 bases; nucleotides outside the gene matches: 9. The V gene's germline CDR1 is SQVTM and CDR2 ANQGSEA. The CDR3 totals 14 residues. CDR3 sequence (DNA): TGCAGCGTAGTCCCGACAGGGGCCGAAAACATTCAGTACTTC. Encoded protein: CSVVPTGAENIQYF.

V and J are TRBV7-8 and TRBJ2-7; 9 bases match TRBD2. The CDR3 is 16 residues long. CDR1 is SGHVS, CDR2 FQNEAQ, per germline. Trimming cost V 1 base and J 8 bases; bases outside gene matches: 12. The CDR3 nucleotides read TGTGCCAGCAGCTTAGGGGGGGCTAGCGGGACCCTTAAGCAGTACTTC. As protein: CASSLGGASGTLKQYF.

J is TRBJ2-7 and V is TRBV11-2, with TRBD2 matching 7 bases. Germline CDR1 is SGHAT and CDR2 is FQNNGV. The CDR3 spans 14 residues. Trimming at V came to 2 bases and at J to 5 bases, leaving 6 bases not matched to a gene. The CDR3 DNA follows: TGTGCCAGCAGCTTACCCCCGGGGAGGGACGAGCAGTACTTC. Protein sequence: CASSLPPGRDEQYF.

The gene calls are TRBV3-1 (or the pseudogene TRBV3-2) and TRBJ1-2; 11 bases fit TRBD1. The trim removed 5 bases at V and 4 bases at J, leaving 6 bases unmatched. Germline V gene lookup returns CDR1 LGHDT and CDR2 YNNKEL (reference sequence). The CDR3 loop spans 15 amino acids. In DNA, the CDR3 is TGTGCCAGCAGCGGCCGGGACAGGGGGTTCTATGGCTACACCTTC. This encodes CASSGRDRGFYGYTF.